This TCR beta chain was recovered during a study of vaccination and CD4 T cells after COVID-19. Study-level background: Overlapping peptides covering the spike proteins of SARS-CoV-2, HCoV-NL63, HCoV-OC43 and HCoV-229E were added to stimulate cells.

Scientists ran DNA taken from cultured CD4+ T cells through the Oncomine TCR Beta short-read assay for sequencing. Genomic DNA was isolated from CD4+ T cells that had been cultured. TCRdb re-analysed the PCR reads in MiXCR, keeping a single row per CDR3 protein. The profile shows approximately 6,600 distinct CDR3 sequences, roughly 51% of them singletons. Treatment meaning: roughly 10-day PBMC culture with coronavirus spike peptide pools or control peptides (ViraFEST assay). Investigators obtained the unexposed donor's CD4+ T cells before the COVID-19 pandemic (2011-2018). The CDR3 covers 15 residues. Germline trimming cut 4 bases from V and 3 bases from J; bases unmatched to any gene: 6. Germline V gene sequence: CDR1 SGHDN, CDR2 FVKESK. Notes on this clonotype: Its antigen is still unknown.

This TCR derives from a human donor in good health. What was sequenced was CD4+ T cells from blood, cultured in vitro. V usage is TRBV14 and J usage is TRBJ1-2, with 9 bases fitting TRBD1. CDR3 protein: CASSPTTGGYYGYTF. CDR3 bases: TGTGCCAGCAGCCCAACTACAGGGGGCTACTATGGCTACACCTTC.